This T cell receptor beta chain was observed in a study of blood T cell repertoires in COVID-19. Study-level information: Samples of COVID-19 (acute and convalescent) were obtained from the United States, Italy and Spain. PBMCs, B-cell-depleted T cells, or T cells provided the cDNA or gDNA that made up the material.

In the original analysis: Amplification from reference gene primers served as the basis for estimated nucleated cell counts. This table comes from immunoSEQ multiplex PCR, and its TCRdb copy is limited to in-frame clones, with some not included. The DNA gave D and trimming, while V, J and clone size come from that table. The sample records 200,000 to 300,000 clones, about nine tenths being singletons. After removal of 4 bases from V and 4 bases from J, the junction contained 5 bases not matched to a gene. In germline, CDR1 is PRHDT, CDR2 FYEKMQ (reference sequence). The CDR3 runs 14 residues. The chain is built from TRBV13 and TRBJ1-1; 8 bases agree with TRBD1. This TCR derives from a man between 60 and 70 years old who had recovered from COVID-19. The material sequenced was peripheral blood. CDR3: CASSYDRGGTEAFF. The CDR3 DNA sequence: TGTGCCAGCAGCTATGACAGGGGTGGCACTGAAGCTTTCTTT.